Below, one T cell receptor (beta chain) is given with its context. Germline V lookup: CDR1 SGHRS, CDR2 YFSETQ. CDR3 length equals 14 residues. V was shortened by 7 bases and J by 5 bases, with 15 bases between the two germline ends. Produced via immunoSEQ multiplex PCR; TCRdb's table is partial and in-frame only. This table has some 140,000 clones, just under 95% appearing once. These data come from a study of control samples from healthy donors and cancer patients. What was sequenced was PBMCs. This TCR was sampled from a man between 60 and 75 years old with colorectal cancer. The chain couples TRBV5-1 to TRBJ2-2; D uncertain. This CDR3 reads CASLDNAGTGELFF. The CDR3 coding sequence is TGCGCCAGCCTTGACAACGCTGGGACCGGGGAGCTGTTTTTT.